This T cell receptor beta chain appears in the sequencing data of a study of molecular identifiers for immune sequencing clone quantification. This clonotype appeared many times. Its antigen remains unidentified. The authors sorted naive CD8 T cells as CD8+CD4-CCR7+CD45RA+. Via MiXCR, TCRdb re-called the PCR reads, giving one row per CDR3 protein. Of more than 300,000 distinct CDR3 sequences detected, about a fifth appear once; the ten largest clones hold 0.81%. Findings and caveats of the study: The study found clones above 20 RNA copies held over 99% of effector molecules and under 1% in naive cells.

The CDR3 runs 15 residues. V lost 2 bases to trimming and J lost 0 bases, with 9 bases between them. The J gene is TRBJ2-3, the V gene TRBV12-3 or TRBV12-4; perhaps TRBD1 as D (6 bases). Sequenced sample: naive CD8+ T cells from blood, with Jurkat cell RNA spiked in. Subset specified: FACS-sorted CD8+CD4-CCR7+CD45RA+ naive T cells. This sequence was found in a human donor in good health. Some libraries in this study had Jurkat cell RNA spiked in. The CDR3 sequence is CASSLSDRSTDTQYF. The CDR3 DNA reads TGTGCCAGCAGTTTATCAGACAGGAGCACAGATACGCAGTATTTT.